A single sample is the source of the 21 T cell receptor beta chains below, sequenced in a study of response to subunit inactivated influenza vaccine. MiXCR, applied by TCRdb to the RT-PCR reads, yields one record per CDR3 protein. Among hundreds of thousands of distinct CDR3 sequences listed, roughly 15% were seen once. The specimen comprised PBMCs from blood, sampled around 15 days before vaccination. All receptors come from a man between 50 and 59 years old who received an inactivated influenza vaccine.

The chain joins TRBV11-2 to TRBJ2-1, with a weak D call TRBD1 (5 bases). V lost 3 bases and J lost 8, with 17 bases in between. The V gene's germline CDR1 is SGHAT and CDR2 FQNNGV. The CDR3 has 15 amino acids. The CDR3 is CASSLTVSNWDEQFF. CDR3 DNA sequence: TGTGCCAGCAGCTTGACAGTATCTAATTGGGATGAGCAGTTCTTC.

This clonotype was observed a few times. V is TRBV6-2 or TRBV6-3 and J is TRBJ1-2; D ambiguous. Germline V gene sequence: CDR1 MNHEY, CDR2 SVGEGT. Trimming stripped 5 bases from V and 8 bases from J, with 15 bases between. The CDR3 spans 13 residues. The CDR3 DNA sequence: TGTGCCAGCAGTAAGACCCGCCTGGGAGGCTACACCTTC. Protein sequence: CASSKTRLGGYTF.

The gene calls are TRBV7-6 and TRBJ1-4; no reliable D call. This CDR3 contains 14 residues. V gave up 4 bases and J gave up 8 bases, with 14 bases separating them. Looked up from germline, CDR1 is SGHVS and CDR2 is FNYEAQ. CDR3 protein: CASSSTSAAEKLFF. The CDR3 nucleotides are TGTGCCAGCAGCTCCACCTCAGCTGCCGAAAAACTGTTTTTT.

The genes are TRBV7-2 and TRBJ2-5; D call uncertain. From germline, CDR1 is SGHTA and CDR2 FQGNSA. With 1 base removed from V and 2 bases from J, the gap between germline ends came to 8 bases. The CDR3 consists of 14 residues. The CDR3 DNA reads TGTGCCAGCAGCTTAGAAGGGCCGCAAGAGACCCAGTACTTC. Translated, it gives CASSLEGPQETQYF.

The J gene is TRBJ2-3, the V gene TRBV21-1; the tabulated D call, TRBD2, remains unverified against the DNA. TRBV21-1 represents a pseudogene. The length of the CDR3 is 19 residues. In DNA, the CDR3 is TGTGCCAGCCCAAGCACTAGCGGGGGTATAATACCCTACACAGATACGCAGTATTTT. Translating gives CASPSTSGGIIPYTDTQYF.

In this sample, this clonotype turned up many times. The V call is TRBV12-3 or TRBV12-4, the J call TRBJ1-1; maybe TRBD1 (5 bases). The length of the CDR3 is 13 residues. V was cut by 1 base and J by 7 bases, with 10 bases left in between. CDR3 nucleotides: TGTGCCAGCAGTTTAGGAGGGGACCTTGAAGCTTTCTTT. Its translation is CASSLGGDLEAFF.

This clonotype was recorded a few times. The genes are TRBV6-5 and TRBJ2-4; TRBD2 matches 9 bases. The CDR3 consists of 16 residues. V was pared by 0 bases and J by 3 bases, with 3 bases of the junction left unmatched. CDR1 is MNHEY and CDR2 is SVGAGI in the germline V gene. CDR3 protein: CASSYSVAGDKNIQYF. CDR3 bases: TGTGCCAGCAGTTACTCGGTAGCGGGGGACAAAAACATTCAGTACTTC.

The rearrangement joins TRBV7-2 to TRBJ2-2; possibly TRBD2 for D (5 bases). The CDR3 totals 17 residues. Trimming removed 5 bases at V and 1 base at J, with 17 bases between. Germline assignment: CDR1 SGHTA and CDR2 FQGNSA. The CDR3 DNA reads TGTGCCAGCAGCCCCACCGGAGGCCCTCTGAACACCGGGGAGCTGTTTTTT. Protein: CASSPTGGPLNTGELFF.

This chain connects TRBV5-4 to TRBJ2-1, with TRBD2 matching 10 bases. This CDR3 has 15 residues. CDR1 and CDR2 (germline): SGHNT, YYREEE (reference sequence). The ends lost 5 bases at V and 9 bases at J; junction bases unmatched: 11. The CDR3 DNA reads TGTGCCAGCAGTACCGGGACTAGCGTCACTGTTGAGCAGTTCTTC. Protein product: CASSTGTSVTVEQFF.

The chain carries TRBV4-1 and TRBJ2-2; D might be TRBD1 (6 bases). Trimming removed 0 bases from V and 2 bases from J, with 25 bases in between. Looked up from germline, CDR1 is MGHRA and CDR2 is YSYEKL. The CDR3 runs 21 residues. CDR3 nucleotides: TGCGCCAGCAGCCAAGATCGTCGTACAGGGAAGGTAGCTGAAAACACCGGGGAGCTGTTTTTT. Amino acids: CASSQDRRTGKVAENTGELFF.

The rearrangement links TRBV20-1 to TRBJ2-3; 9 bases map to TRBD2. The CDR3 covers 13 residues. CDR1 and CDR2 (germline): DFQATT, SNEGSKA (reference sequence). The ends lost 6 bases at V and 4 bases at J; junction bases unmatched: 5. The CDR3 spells CSASGRFPDTQYF. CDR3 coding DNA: TGCAGTGCAAGCGGGAGGTTCCCAGATACGCAGTATTTT.

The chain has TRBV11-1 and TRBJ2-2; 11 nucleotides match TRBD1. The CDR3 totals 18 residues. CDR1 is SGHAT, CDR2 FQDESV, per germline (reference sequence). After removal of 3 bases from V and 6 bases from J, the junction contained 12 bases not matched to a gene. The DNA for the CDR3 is TGTGCCAGCAGCTTGTCGGGACAGGGGGAAAGAAAGGCCGGGGAGCTGTTTTTT. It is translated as CASSLSGQGERKAGELFF.

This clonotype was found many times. CDR3 loop: CASSQKRMGRENTEAFF. CDR3 DNA sequence: TGCGCCAGCAGCCAAAAGAGGATGGGCCGGGAGAACACTGAAGCTTTCTTT. The V and J genes are TRBV4-3 and TRBJ1-1; the D is unclear. The germline V gene encodes CDR1 LGHNA and CDR2 YSLEER. This CDR3 has 17 amino acids. V was clipped by 2 bases and J by 1 base, with 17 bases between them.

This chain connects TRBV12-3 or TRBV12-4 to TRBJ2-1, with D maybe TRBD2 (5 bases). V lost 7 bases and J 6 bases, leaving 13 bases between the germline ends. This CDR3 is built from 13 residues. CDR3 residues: CASIPGVSNEQFF. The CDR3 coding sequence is TGTGCCAGCATTCCCGGGGTGTCCAATGAGCAGTTCTTC.

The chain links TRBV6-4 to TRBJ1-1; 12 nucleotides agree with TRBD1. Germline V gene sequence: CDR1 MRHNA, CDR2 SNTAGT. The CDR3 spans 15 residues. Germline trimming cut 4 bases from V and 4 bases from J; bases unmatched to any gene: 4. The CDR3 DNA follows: TGTGCCAGCAGTGTGGGGACAGGGGGCGGCACTGAAGCTTTCTTT. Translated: CASSVGTGGGTEAFF.

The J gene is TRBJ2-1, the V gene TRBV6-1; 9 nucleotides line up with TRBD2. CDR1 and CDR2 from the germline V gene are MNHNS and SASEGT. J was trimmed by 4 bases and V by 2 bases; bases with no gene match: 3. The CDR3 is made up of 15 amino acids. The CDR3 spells CASSESLAGYNEQFF. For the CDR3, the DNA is TGTGCCAGCAGTGAAAGCCTAGCGGGGTACAATGAGCAGTTCTTC.

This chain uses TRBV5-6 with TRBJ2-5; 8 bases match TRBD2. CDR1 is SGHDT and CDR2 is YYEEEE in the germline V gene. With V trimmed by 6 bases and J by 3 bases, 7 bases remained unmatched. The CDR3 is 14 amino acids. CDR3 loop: CASIWGLGEETQYF. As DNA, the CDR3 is TGTGCCAGCATCTGGGGACTAGGAGAAGAGACCCAGTACTTC.

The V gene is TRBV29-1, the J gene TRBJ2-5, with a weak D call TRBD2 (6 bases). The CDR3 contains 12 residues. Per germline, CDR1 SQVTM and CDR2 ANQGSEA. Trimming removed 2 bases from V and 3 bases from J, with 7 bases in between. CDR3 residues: CSVELAEETQYF. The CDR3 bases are TGCAGCGTTGAATTAGCGGAAGAGACCCAGTACTTC.

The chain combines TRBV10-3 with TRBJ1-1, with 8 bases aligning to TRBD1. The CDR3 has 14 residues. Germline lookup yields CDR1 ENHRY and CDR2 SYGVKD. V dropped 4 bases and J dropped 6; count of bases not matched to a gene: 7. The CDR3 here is CAISATGEAAEAFF. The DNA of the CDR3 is TGTGCCATCAGTGCGACAGGGGAAGCGGCTGAAGCTTTCTTT.

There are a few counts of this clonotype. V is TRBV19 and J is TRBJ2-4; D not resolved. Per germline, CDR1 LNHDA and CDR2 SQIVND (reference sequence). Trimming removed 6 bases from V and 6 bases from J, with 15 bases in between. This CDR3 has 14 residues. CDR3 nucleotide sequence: TGTGCCAGTAGCCATAAATGGGCTGGAAACATTCAGTACTTC. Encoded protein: CASSHKWAGNIQYF. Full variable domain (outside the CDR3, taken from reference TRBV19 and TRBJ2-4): DGGITQSPKYLFRKEGQNVTLSCEQNLNHDAMYWYRQDPGQGLRLIYYSQIVNDFQKGDIAEGYSVSREKKESFPLTVTSAQKNPTAFYLCASSHKWAGNIQYFGAGTRLSVL.

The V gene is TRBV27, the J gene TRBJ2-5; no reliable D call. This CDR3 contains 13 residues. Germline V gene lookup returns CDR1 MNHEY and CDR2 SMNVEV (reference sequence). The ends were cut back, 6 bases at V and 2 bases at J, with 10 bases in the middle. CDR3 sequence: CASSPYQQETQYF. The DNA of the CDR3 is TGTGCCAGCAGCCCTTACCAACAAGAGACCCAGTACTTC.